The rows below give T cell receptor beta chains drawn from one sample of a study of blood T cell repertoires in COVID-19. Some clones are missing from TCRdb's copy, which holds only in-frame ones; the method was immunoSEQ multiplex PCR. The data hold about 220,000 clones, with approximately 80% observed a single time. The material sequenced was peripheral blood. These receptors came from a human donor in a cohort sampled during active COVID-19. Each CDR3 is given with its conserved first and last residue. Each record gives: clone size, D gene, V gene, J gene, CDR3 protein, CDR3 DNA. A D gene is named only where the DNA matches it firmly. Size values are once, few and many counts, or a class for expanded clones, and some rows have none.

.	.	TRBV7-2	TRBJ1-3	CASSLAGGNSGNTIYF	TGTGCCAGCAGCTTAGCGGGCGGGAACTCTGGAAACACCATATATTTT
.	TRBD1	TRBV4-2	TRBJ2-5	CASSQDPGRGETQYF	TGTGCCAGCAGCCAAGATCCGGGCAGGGGGGAGACCCAGTACTTC
.	.	TRBV14	TRBJ1-2	CASSQDRVGYTF	TGTGCCAGCAGCCAAGACAGGGTGGGCTACACCTTC
.	.	TRBV11-2	TRBJ1-2	CASSAAAAYGYTF	TGTGCCAGCAGCGCGGCGGCTGCATATGGCTACACCTTC
.	.	TRBV28	TRBJ1-3	CASSPGFGTIYF	TGTGCCAGCAGCCCCGGTTTTGGCACCATATATTTT
.	.	TRBV9	TRBJ2-3	CASSAAPDTQYF	TGTGCCAGCAGCGCAGCGCCAGATACGCAGTATTTT
.	TRBD1	TRBV5-1	TRBJ2-3	CASSKDRATTDTQYF	TGCGCCAGCAGCAAAGACAGGGCCACCACAGATACGCAGTATTTT
.	TRBD1	TRBV5-1	TRBJ2-7	CASSPGADRGAEQYF	TGCGCCAGCAGCCCTGGGGCGGACAGGGGGGCCGAGCAGTACTTC
.	.	TRBV7-9	TRBJ2-7	CASSLSDGDEQYF	TGTGCCAGCAGCTTGTCAGACGGGGACGAGCAGTACTTC
.	.	TRBV4-2	TRBJ2-5	CASSQEASEAQETQYF	TGTGCCAGCAGCCAAGAAGCTTCGGAGGCCCAAGAGACCCAGTACTTC
.	.	TRBV11-2	TRBJ1-1	CASSPEQGPEAFF	TGTGCCAGCAGCCCAGAACAGGGACCTGAAGCTTTCTTT
.	.	TRBV7-2	TRBJ1-1	CASSRNRDLNTEAFF	TGTGCCAGCAGCCGGAACAGGGACCTGAACACTGAAGCTTTCTTT
.	TRBD1	TRBV5-4	TRBJ1-2	CASSWDRGNYGYTF	TGTGCCAGCAGCTGGGACAGGGGCAACTATGGCTACACCTTC
.	.	TRBV29-1	TRBJ2-5	CSVEEAALGETQYF	TGCAGCGTTGAAGAGGCCGCTCTTGGAGAGACCCAGTACTTC
.	TRBD2	TRBV23-1	TRBJ2-1	CASSLSGKGSFPYEQFF	TGCGCCAGCAGCCTGAGCGGGAAGGGGTCTTTTCCTTATGAGCAGTTCTTC
many	TRBD1	TRBV19	TRBJ2-4	CASRRDSRNIQYF	TGTGCCAGCCGACGGGACAGTAGGAACATTCAGTACTTC
few	.	TRBV6-4	TRBJ2-2	CASSNGGATGELFF	TGTGCCAGCAGTAACGGAGGGGCGACCGGGGAGCTGTTTTTT
.	TRBD1	TRBV6-5	TRBJ1-4	CASSTDRLTNEKLFF	TGTGCCAGCAGTACGGACAGGCTGACAAATGAAAAACTGTTTTTT
.	TRBD1	TRBV5-4	TRBJ1-1	CASSPGGSDTEAFF	TGTGCCAGCAGTCCAGGGGGATCCGACACTGAAGCTTTCTTT
.	.	TRBV5-1	TRBJ2-7	CASSFDGDSYEQYF	TGCGCCAGCAGCTTCGACGGGGACTCCTACGAGCAGTACTTC
.	.	TRBV7-6	TRBJ1-1	CASSSAAQGWTEAFF	TGTGCCAGCAGCTCCGCCGCTCAGGGGTGGACTGAAGCTTTCTTT
.	.	TRBV7-9	TRBJ1-1	CASHLREANTEAFF	TGTGCCAGCCACTTAAGGGAGGCGAACACTGAAGCTTTCTTT
.	TRBD1	TRBV7-9	TRBJ2-2	CASSPHRDRAWTGELFF	TGTGCCAGCAGCCCCCACCGGGACAGGGCGTGGACCGGGGAGCTGTTTTTT
.	TRBD2	TRBV25-1	TRBJ2-1	CASSLLGGRGYEQFF	TGTGCCAGCAGTCTCCTCGGCGGGAGAGGGTATGAGCAGTTCTTC
.	TRBD1	TRBV28	TRBJ1-2	CASSPNPGQVHGYTF	TGTGCCAGCAGTCCAAACCCGGGACAGGTCCATGGCTACACCTTC
.	.	TRBV6-5	TRBJ1-1	CASSYGGEAFF	TGTGCCAGCAGTTACGGCGGTGAAGCTTTCTTT
.	TRBD1	TRBV5-1	TRBJ2-7	CASSLTGVSYEQYF	TGCGCCAGCAGCTTGACAGGGGTCAGCTACGAGCAGTACTTC
.	TRBD1	TRBV5-4	TRBJ2-5	CASSFRQGETQYF	TGTGCCAGCAGCTTTCGACAGGGGGAGACCCAGTACTTC
.	.	TRBV19	TRBJ1-5	CASSPNRGAGFTSQHF	TGTGCCAGTAGTCCTAACCGGGGGGCCGGGTTTACGTCCCAGCATTTT
few	TRBD2	TRBV9	TRBJ2-5	CASSVGEGHQETQYF	TGTGCCAGCAGCGTAGGGGAGGGACACCAAGAGACCCAGTACTTC
.	.	TRBV5-1	TRBJ2-1	CASSFGSSYNEQFF	TGCGCCAGCAGCTTTGGTAGCTCCTACAATGAGCAGTTCTTC
.	TRBD1	TRBV3-1/TRBV3-2	TRBJ2-7	CASSLDGTAYEQYF	TGTGCCAGCAGCCTGGATGGGACAGCCTACGAGCAGTACTTC
.	.	TRBV30	TRBJ2-1	CAWSVGGGANEQFF	TGTGCCTGGAGTGTCGGTGGGGGGGCGAATGAGCAGTTCTTC
.	.	TRBV25-1	TRBJ2-7	CASSDYSSEQYF	TGTGCCAGCAGTGACTACTCTAGCGAGCAGTACTTC
.	TRBD1	TRBV3-1/TRBV3-2	TRBJ1-4	CATKVVAGGYEKLFF	TGTGCCACCAAAGTAGTAGCAGGGGGGTATGAAAAACTGTTTTTT
.	TRBD1	TRBV5-1	TRBJ2-2	CASSGTGQGNTGELFF	TGCGCCAGCAGCGGGACCGGACAGGGAAACACCGGGGAGCTGTTTTTT
once	TRBD2	TRBV5-1	TRBJ2-1	CASSLADAGGDEQFF	TGCGCCAGCAGCTTGGCCGACGCGGGAGGGGATGAGCAGTTCTTC
many	TRBD1	TRBV5-1	TRBJ2-5	CASSSSDRGETQYF	TGCGCCAGCAGCTCCTCTGACAGGGGCGAGACCCAGTACTTC
once	.	TRBV19	TRBJ1-5	CASRREGPYNQPQHF	TGTGCCAGTAGGAGGGAAGGACCGTACAATCAGCCCCAGCATTTT
.	.	TRBV3-1/TRBV3-2	TRBJ2-1	CASSFPGDPSYNEQFF	TGTGCCAGCAGCTTCCCGGGGGACCCCTCCTACAATGAGCAGTTCTTC
.	.	TRBV28	TRBJ1-2	CASSSGGVITGINYGYTF	TGTGCCAGCAGTTCCGGAGGGGTCATAACCGGAATTAACTATGGCTACACCTTC
.	.	TRBV19	TRBJ1-1	CASIGDSVGIAFF	TGTGCCAGTATCGGAGACAGTGTGGGAATTGCTTTCTTT
.	TRBD1	TRBV19	TRBJ2-5	CASSRVRQGPQETQYF	TGTGCCAGTAGTAGGGTGAGACAGGGGCCCCAAGAGACCCAGTACTTC
.	TRBD2	TRBV28	TRBJ2-1	CASSFVPGLDNEQFF	TGTGCCAGCAGTTTCGTCCCGGGACTAGACAATGAGCAGTTCTTC
few	.	TRBV14	TRBJ2-7	CASSQRRPGEQYF	TGTGCCAGCAGCCAACGACGCCCGGGGGAGCAGTACTTC
.	.	TRBV20-1	TRBJ1-1	CSAKGGPEAFF	TGCAGTGCTAAAGGGGGTCCTGAAGCTTTCTTT
.	TRBD1	TRBV19	TRBJ1-1	CASSTDRANTEAFF	TGTGCCAGTAGTACTGACAGGGCGAACACTGAAGCTTTCTTT
.	TRBD1	TRBV19	TRBJ1-4	CASGGQGGWTNEKLFF	TGTGCCAGCGGAGGACAGGGGGGATGGACTAATGAAAAACTGTTTTTT
.	TRBD1	TRBV2	TRBJ1-5	CASSRTGTGDQPQHF	TGTGCCAGCAGTCGAACCGGGACAGGGGATCAGCCCCAGCATTTT
.	.	TRBV7-5	TRBJ1-6	CARSLVRGSTSSSYNSPLHF	TGTGCCAGAAGCTTAGTCCGTGGTTCCACTTCTAGCTCCTATAATTCACCCCTCCACTTT
.	.	TRBV10-2	TRBJ2-3	CASRQGDGTDTQYF	TGCGCCAGCAGACAGGGTGACGGCACAGATACGCAGTATTTT
.	.	TRBV6-5	TRBJ1-4	CASREGPNEKLFF	TGTGCCAGCAGGGAGGGCCCTAATGAAAAACTGTTTTTT
.	.	TRBV7-7	TRBJ2-3	CASSLTDTQYF	TGTGCTAGCAGCCTCACAGATACGCAGTATTTT
.	.	TRBV10-2	TRBJ1-2	CASSERAGEAPKYGYTF	TGCGCCAGCAGTGAAAGGGCGGGGGAGGCACCCAAATATGGCTACACCTTC
once	.	TRBV7-9	TRBJ2-5	CASSPLGSDETQYF	TGTGCCAGCAGCCCACTCGGGAGCGACGAGACCCAGTACTTC
.	.	TRBV6-1	TRBJ1-2	CASSEVGGNYGYTF	TGTGCCAGCAGTGAAGTGGGCGGGAACTATGGCTACACCTTC
.	.	TRBV3-1/TRBV3-2	TRBJ2-7	CASSQGRGQKPYEQYF	TGTGCCAGCAGCCAAGGGAGGGGACAGAAGCCCTACGAGCAGTACTTC
.	.	TRBV28	TRBJ1-5	CASSWGGRQPQHF	TGTGCCAGCAGTTGGGGGGGCAGACAGCCCCAGCATTTT
.	.	TRBV13	TRBJ2-7	CASSLRWQGSSYEQYF	TGTGCCAGCAGCTTGCGTTGGCAGGGCAGCTCCTACGAGCAGTACTTC
.	TRBD2	TRBV2	TRBJ2-2	CASSDHSPGLAGDLNTGELFF	TGTGCCAGCAGTGACCATTCCCCGGGACTAGCGGGGGACCTCAACACCGGGGAGCTGTTTTTT